This T cell receptor beta chain was captured in a study of immune heterogeneity within non-small cell lung tumors. The starting template was genomic DNA from bulk tumor, about 600 ng per sample. The authors collected several far-apart biopsies from each primary tumor during surgery. Undergoing curative surgery were patients whose non-small cell lung cancer was untreated and newly diagnosed. This CDR3 region has 11 residues. From germline, CDR1 is MNHEY and CDR2 SVGEGT. V was cut by 7 bases and J by 5 bases, with 5 bases left in between. Findings and caveats of the study: Local T-cell clonality and local tumor mutational burden correlated moderately but significantly (R roughly 0.33). Each patient's tumor sites shared recurring identical dominant CDR3 beta clonotypes, and individual sites also carried their own high-frequency clones.

TCR beta CDR3 amplification used multiplex PCR with 32 V and 13 J primers. TCRdb recomputed calls from the multiplex PCR reads with MiXCR, one row per CDR3 protein. Here the sample spans 2,500 to 3,500 distinct CDR3 sequences, approximately 45% being singletons. Regarding this clonotype: Its antigen is unknown.

The receptor's source is a man aged 55-75 years with non-small cell lung cancer. Sample: lung tumor tissue. The J gene is TRBJ1-4, the V gene TRBV6-2 or TRBV6-3, with D unclear. CDR3 sequence: CASTSNEKLFF. Written as DNA, the CDR3 is TGTGCCAGCACCTCAAATGAAAAACTGTTTTTT.